This record concerns one TCR beta chain sequence. TCRdb's table, derived via immunoSEQ multiplex PCR, lists solely in-frame clones and lacks some. The sample consists of some 8,300 clones, about four fifths of them appearing once. The source of the sample is a study of immune evolution from preneoplasia to lung adenocarcinoma. Germline V CDR1 and CDR2: MNHEY, SVGAGI. Trimming took 8 bases from V and 3 from J, leaving 13 bases between them. The CDR3 runs to 13 residues. The TCR was taken from a person aged 50 or older with lung adenocarcinoma. The rearrangement joins TRBV6-5 to TRBJ1-1; no firm D call. Material: FFPE invasive lung adenocarcinoma tissue. CDR3 DNA: TGTGCCAGCGCAAAACAAAGGGACACTGAAGCTTTCTTT. The encoded protein is CASAKQRDTEAFF.